This entry lists 25 T cell receptor beta chains sequenced from one sample in a study of blood T cell repertoires in COVID-19. Clones were read by immunoSEQ multiplex PCR, and TCRdb kept only the in-frame ones, dropping some. Here the sample spans over 250,000 clones, 75% to 90% being singletons. The sequencing sample was made of peripheral blood. These TCRs come from a woman in her 70s with COVID-19, enrolled during active disease.

In this sample, this clone turned up once. The rearrangement uses TRBV7-2 and TRBJ2-2; 8 bases map to TRBD2. From germline, CDR1 is SGHTA and CDR2 FQGNSA. The V segment lost 5 bases and the J segment 6 bases; nucleotides outside the gene matches: 11. This CDR3 spans 16 amino acids. CDR3 residues: CASSQHPGLESGELFF. The CDR3, as DNA: TGTGCCAGCAGCCAACATCCGGGACTAGAATCCGGGGAGCTGTTTTTT.

The chain uses TRBV5-1 and TRBJ2-3, with 9 nucleotides matching TRBD2. The CDR3 spans 18 residues. Trimming took 2 bases from V and 1 from J; bases not matched to a gene: 11. The germline V gene encodes CDR1 SGHRS and CDR2 YFSETQ. Written as DNA, the CDR3 is TGCGCCAGCAGCTTTAAGGGGACTAGCCCTACAGGCACAGATACGCAGTATTTT. Its translation: CASSFKGTSPTGTDTQYF.

The chain is built from TRBV2 and TRBJ1-5; D call uncertain. This CDR3 has 14 residues. Trimming pared 7 bases from V and 4 bases from J, leaving 14 bases between. CDR1 and CDR2 (germline): SNHLY, FYNNEI. The CDR3 DNA sequence: TGTGCCAGCAAATGGGCGTCAGGTAATCAGCCCCAGCATTTT. The encoded protein is CASKWASGNQPQHF.

This chain joins TRBV18 and TRBJ2-7, with 11 bases fitting TRBD1. The CDR3 has 14 amino acids. V shed 3 bases, J shed 4 bases, and the junction held 2 bases outside the gene matches. The V gene's germline CDR1 is KGHSH and CDR2 LQKENI. CDR3 region: CASSPGTGGYEQYF. CDR3 sequence (DNA): TGTGCCAGCTCACCTGGGACAGGGGGGTACGAGCAGTACTTC.

This chain links TRBV5-6 with TRBJ1-2; no clear D. The CDR3 runs 17 residues. CDR1 is SGHDT, CDR2 YYEEEE, per germline. Trimming took 1 base from V and 5 from J, leaving 21 bases between them. As DNA, the CDR3 is TGTGCCAGCAGCTTGCTTGGCCCTATTCAGGTTCGGTATGGCTACACCTTC. It encodes CASSLLGPIQVRYGYTF.

In nucleotides, the CDR3 is TGTGCCAGTAGTGTCCGGGACAGGGAAGGCTACACCTTC. As protein: CASSVRDREGYTF. V usage is TRBV19 and J usage is TRBJ1-2; 9 nucleotides line up with TRBD1. V shed 5 bases and J 8 bases; nucleotides not matched to a gene: 6. The CDR3 is 13 amino acids. CDR1 LNHDA and CDR2 SQIVND come from the germline V gene (reference sequence).

The chain employs TRBV20-1 and TRBJ2-5; 8 bases are shared with TRBD1. This CDR3 is 13 amino acids long. The germline CDR1 and CDR2 sequences are DFQATT and SNEGSKA (reference sequence). Losses at the gene ends were 3 bases for V and 5 bases for J; bases not matched to a gene: 5. The CDR3 loop is CSASKRTGETQYF. The CDR3 bases are TGCAGTGCTAGTAAGAGGACAGGGGAGACCCAGTACTTC.

V and J are TRBV4-2 and TRBJ1-3; TRBD1 agrees at 12 bases. V shed 2 bases and J 0 bases; nucleotides not matched to a gene: 11. Per germline, CDR1 LGHNA and CDR2 YNFKEQ. This CDR3 contains 20 residues. Written as DNA, the CDR3 is TGTGCCAGCAGCCAACGGGCCCGGGACAGGGGGCGTAACTCTGGAAACACCATATATTTT. Translating it yields CASSQRARDRGRNSGNTIYF.

This sequence joins TRBV29-1 and TRBJ2-7; 10 bases are shared with TRBD1. CDR3 length: 15 residues. The trim removed 3 bases at V and 2 bases at J, leaving 7 bases unmatched. Germline CDR1 and CDR2: SQVTM and ANQGSEA. For the CDR3, the DNA is TGCAGCGTTGAGGGGGGGGACAGGGGTCCCTACGAGCAGTACTTC. Translating it yields CSVEGGDRGPYEQYF.

CDR3 in amino acids: CASSESLAGDSLRGQYF. For the CDR3, the DNA is TGCGCCAGCAGTGAGTCCCTAGCGGGGGATTCCCTACGAGGGCAGTACTTC. The V and J genes are TRBV10-2 and TRBJ2-7; 10 bases align to TRBD2. In germline, CDR1 is WSHSY, CDR2 SAAADI. The J segment lost 9 bases and the V segment lost 0 bases, leaving 14 bases of the junction unmatched. The CDR3 contains 17 residues.

V gene TRBV24-1 combines with J gene TRBJ1-2; 7 nucleotides match TRBD1. CDR3 length: 14 amino acids. J lost 5 bases, V lost 9 bases, and 11 bases had no gene match. The germline V gene encodes CDR1 KGHDR and CDR2 SFDVKD. The CDR3 bases are TGTGCCACCTCTAGTACAGGGGAAGGGTATGGCTACACCTTC. This encodes CATSSTGEGYGYTF.

The genes are TRBV5-1 and TRBJ2-7, with unresolved D. The germline gives CDR1 SGHRS, CDR2 YFSETQ. The CDR3 has 12 residues. Between the trimmed V and J ends, which lost 2 bases and 3 bases, there was a span of 6 bases. The CDR3, as DNA: TGCGCCAGCAGCTTTTCGGGCTACGAGCAGTACTTC. Translated: CASSFSGYEQYF. The whole variable domain, filled in from reference TRBV5-1 and TRBJ2-7, reads KAGVTQTPRYLIKTRGQQVTLSCSPISGHRSVSWYQQTPGQGLQFLFEYFSETQRNKGNFPGRFSGRQFSNSRSEMNVSTLELGDSALYLCASSFSGYEQYFGPGTRLTVT.

This clone was recorded only once. V gene TRBV7-9 combines with J gene TRBJ1-2; the D is unclear. There are 12 residues in the CDR3. Trimming took 6 bases from V and 8 from J, leaving 13 bases between them. Germline loops: CDR1 SEHNR, CDR2 FQNEAQ (reference sequence). CDR3 region: CASSTLGRGYTF. Here the CDR3 DNA reads TGTGCCAGCAGTACTCTAGGGAGGGGCTACACCTTC.

The J gene is TRBJ2-3, the V gene TRBV9; D gene uncertain. Germline-derived CDR1 and CDR2 are SGDLS and YYNGEE. This CDR3 region has 12 residues. The ends were cut back, 6 bases at V and 6 bases at J, with 11 bases in the middle. CDR3 nucleotide sequence: TGTGCCAGCAAAGATAACGGGGATACGCAGTATTTT. It codes for CASKDNGDTQYF. The full variable domain, with the rest looked up from reference TRBV9 and TRBJ2-3, is DSGVTQTPKHLITATGQRVTLRCSPRSGDLSVYWYQQSLDQGLQFLIQYYNGEERAKGNILERFSAQQFPDLHSELNLSSLELGDSALYFCASKDNGDTQYFGPGTRLTVL.

The chain uses TRBV6-5 and TRBJ1-2; D call uncertain. Germline loops: CDR1 MNHEY, CDR2 SVGAGI. V dropped 2 bases and J dropped 8 bases, with 15 bases sitting between them. The CDR3 consists of 14 residues. CDR3 protein: CASSYSRSQSGYTF. CDR3 DNA: TGTGCCAGCAGTTACAGTAGGAGTCAATCGGGCTACACCTTC.

The CDR3 protein is CASSLISIGVSTEAFF. The CDR3 bases are TGTGCCAGCAGCTTGATTAGCATCGGGGTTAGCACTGAAGCTTTCTTT. The chain carries TRBV5-6 and TRBJ1-1; unclear D gene. There are 16 residues in the CDR3. The V gene's germline CDR1 is SGHDT and CDR2 YYEEEE. The V end lost 1 base, the J end lost 4 bases, and 17 bases lay between the germline ends. Complete variable domain (other parts from reference TRBV5-6 and TRBJ1-1): DAGVTQSPTHLIKTRGQQVTLRCSPKSGHDTVSWYQQALGQGPQFIFQYYEEEERQRGNFPDRFSGHQFPNYSSELNVNALLLGDSALYLCASSLISIGVSTEAFFGQGTRLTVV.

The V gene is TRBV2, the J gene TRBJ2-2; D remains unclear. From germline, CDR1 is SNHLY and CDR2 FYNNEI. This CDR3 comprises 14 residues. V dropped 3 bases and J dropped 1 base, with 6 bases sitting between them. This CDR3 reads CASSDSGNTGELFF. The CDR3 DNA reads TGTGCCAGCAGTGATTCAGGGAACACCGGGGAGCTGTTTTTT.

J is TRBJ1-2 and V is TRBV29-1; TRBD1 matches at 8 bases. The CDR3 has 13 residues. Unmatched junction bases numbered 6, after V lost 5 bases and J lost 4 bases. CDR1 SQVTM and CDR2 ANQGSEA come from the germline V gene. CDR3 amino acids: CSVILGTGYGYTF. DNA for the CDR3: TGCAGCGTTATCTTAGGGACAGGCTATGGCTACACCTTC.

The count of this clone is one. The J gene is TRBJ1-3, the V gene TRBV6-6; 8 nucleotides align to TRBD1. The junction had 8 bases not matched to a gene; V was cut back by 5 bases and J by 8 bases. The CDR3 consists of 14 residues. Germline V CDR1 and CDR2: MNHNY, SVGAGI (reference sequence). DNA for the CDR3: TGTGCCAGCAGTGACGGACAGGGTACGGACACCATATATTTT. Protein sequence: CASSDGQGTDTIYF.

This chain uses TRBV19 with TRBJ1-5; D ambiguous. V gave up 7 bases and J gave up 0 bases, with 13 bases separating them. This CDR3 comprises 15 residues. Germline V gene sequence: CDR1 LNHDA, CDR2 SQIVND (reference sequence). CDR3 in amino acids: CASTEHPFSNQPQHF. The CDR3 region has the DNA TGTGCCAGTACTGAGCACCCATTTAGCAATCAGCCCCAGCATTTT.

The rearrangement uses TRBV10-3 and TRBJ2-3, with 9 bases lining up with TRBD2. Germline lookup yields CDR1 ENHRY and CDR2 SYGVKD. V dropped 4 bases and J dropped 5; count of bases not matched to a gene: 7. This CDR3 has 15 residues. Here the CDR3 DNA reads TGTGCCATCAGTGTAGGCGGGGGGGCTGGAGATACGCAGTATTTT. This sequence encodes CAISVGGGAGDTQYF.

The CDR3 spells CASSLGGPGPEAFF. The CDR3 nucleotides are TGCGCCAGCAGCTTGGGAGGGCCCGGTCCTGAAGCTTTCTTT. The chain links TRBV5-1 to TRBJ1-1; unclear D gene. The CDR3 totals 14 residues. Germline-derived CDR1 and CDR2 are SGHRS and YFSETQ. V gave up 0 bases and J gave up 6 bases, with 12 bases separating them.

The genes are TRBV12-3 or TRBV12-4 and TRBJ1-4, with no clear D. The V gene lost 2 bases and the J gene lost 7 bases, with 5 bases spanning the gap. The CDR3 loop spans 12 amino acids. CDR3 nucleotide sequence: TGTGCCAGCAGTTTACCTTTTGAAAAACTGTTTTTT. It specifies CASSLPFEKLFF.

V gene TRBV18 combines with J gene TRBJ2-5; D possibly corresponds to TRBD1 (5 bases). Germline V gene lookup returns CDR1 KGHSH and CDR2 LQKENI. This CDR3 has 15 amino acids. Trimming took off 3 bases at V and 5 bases at J, with 16 bases between the two ends. The CDR3 nucleotides are TGTGCCAGCTCACCCGTCGGGTTTGGGGCGGAGACCCAGTACTTC. Its protein product is CASSPVGFGAETQYF.

The rearrangement links TRBV19 to TRBJ1-1; the match to TRBD1 covers 8 bases. V lost 1 base to trimming and J lost 4 bases; unmatched junction nucleotides: 2. This CDR3 contains 14 residues. CDR1 and CDR2 (germline): LNHDA, SQIVND (reference sequence). This CDR3 is CASSIGTGTTEAFF. The CDR3, as DNA: TGTGCCAGTAGTATAGGGACAGGGACCACTGAAGCTTTCTTT.